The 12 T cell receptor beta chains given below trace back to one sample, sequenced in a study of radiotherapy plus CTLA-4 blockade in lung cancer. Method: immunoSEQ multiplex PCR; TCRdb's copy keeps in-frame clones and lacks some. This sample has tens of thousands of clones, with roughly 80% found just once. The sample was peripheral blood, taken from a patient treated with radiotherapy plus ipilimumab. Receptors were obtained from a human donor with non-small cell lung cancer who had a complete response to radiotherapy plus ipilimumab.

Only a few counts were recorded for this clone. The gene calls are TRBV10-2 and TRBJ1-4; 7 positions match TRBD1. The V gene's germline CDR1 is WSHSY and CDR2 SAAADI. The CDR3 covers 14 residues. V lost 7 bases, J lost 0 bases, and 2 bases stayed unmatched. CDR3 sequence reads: CASTDRATNEKLFF. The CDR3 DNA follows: TGCGCCAGCACCGACAGGGCAACTAATGAAAAACTGTTTTTT.

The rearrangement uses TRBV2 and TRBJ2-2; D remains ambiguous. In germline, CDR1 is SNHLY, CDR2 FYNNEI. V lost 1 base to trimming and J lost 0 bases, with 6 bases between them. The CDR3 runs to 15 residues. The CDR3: CASSEVGPNTGELFF. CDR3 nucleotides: TGTGCCAGCAGTGAAGTCGGTCCGAACACCGGGGAGCTGTTTTTT. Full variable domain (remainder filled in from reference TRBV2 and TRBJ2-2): EPEVTQTPSHQVTQMGQEVILRCVPISNHLYFYWYRQILGQKVEFLVSFYNNEISEKSEIFDDQFSVERPDGSNFTLKIRSTKLEDSAMYFCASSEVGPNTGELFFGEGSRLTVL.

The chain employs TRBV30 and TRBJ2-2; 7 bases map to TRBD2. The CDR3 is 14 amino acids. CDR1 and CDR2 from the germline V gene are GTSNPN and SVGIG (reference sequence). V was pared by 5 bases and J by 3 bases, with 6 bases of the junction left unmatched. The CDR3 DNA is TGTGCCTGGGACGGGGGGAGGGACACCGGGGAGCTGTTTTTT. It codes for CAWDGGRDTGELFF.

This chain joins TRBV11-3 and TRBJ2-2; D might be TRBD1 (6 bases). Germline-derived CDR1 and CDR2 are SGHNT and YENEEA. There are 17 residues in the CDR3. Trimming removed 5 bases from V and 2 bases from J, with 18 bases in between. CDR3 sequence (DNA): TGTGCCAGCAGCCGAAGCGTGGGACAAACTAACACCGGGGAGCTGTTTTTT. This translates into CASSRSVGQTNTGELFF.

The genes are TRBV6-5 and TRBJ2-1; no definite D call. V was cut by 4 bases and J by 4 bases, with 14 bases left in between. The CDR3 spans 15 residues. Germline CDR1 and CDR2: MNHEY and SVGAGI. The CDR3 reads CASSSDFYLYNEQFF. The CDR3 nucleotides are TGTGCCAGCAGTTCTGACTTCTACCTGTACAATGAGCAGTTCTTC.

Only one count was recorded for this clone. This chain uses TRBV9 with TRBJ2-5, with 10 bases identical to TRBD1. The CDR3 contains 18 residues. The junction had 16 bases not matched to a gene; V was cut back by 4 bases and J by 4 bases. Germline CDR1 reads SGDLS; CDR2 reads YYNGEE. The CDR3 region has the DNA TGTGCCAGCAGCTCCACGTGGCGGGGACAGGGGTTTCGAGAGACCCAGTACTTC. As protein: CASSSTWRGQGFRETQYF.

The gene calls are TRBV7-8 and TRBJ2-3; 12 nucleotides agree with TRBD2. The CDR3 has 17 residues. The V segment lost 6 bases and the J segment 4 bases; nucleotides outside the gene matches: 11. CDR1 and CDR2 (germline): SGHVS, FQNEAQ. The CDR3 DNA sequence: TGTGCCAGCAGGAGACTAGCGGGAGTCAGGTCGGCAGATACGCAGTATTTT. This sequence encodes CASRRLAGVRSADTQYF. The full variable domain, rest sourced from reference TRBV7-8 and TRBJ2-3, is GAGVSQSPRYKVAKRGQDVALRCDPISGHVSLFWYQQALGQGPEFLTYFQNEAQLDKSGLPSDRFFAERPEGSVSTLKIQRTQQEDSAVYLCASRRLAGVRSADTQYFGPGTRLTVL.

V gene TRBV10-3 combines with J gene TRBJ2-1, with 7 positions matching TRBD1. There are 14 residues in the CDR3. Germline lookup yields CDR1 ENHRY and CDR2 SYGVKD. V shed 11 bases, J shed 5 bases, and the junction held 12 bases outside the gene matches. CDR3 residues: CAAGGQAKDNEQFF. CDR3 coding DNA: TGTGCCGCGGGCGGACAGGCGAAGGACAATGAGCAGTTCTTC.

CDR3 DNA sequence: TGTGCCAGCACCCTCCGGGTCTCTGGGGCCAACGTCCTGACTTTC. This translates into CASTLRVSGANVLTF. The chain combines TRBV6-5 with TRBJ2-6; D gene ambiguous. Germline V gene data show CDR1 as MNHEY and CDR2 as SVGAGI. V lost 7 bases and J 0 bases, leaving 10 bases between the germline ends. CDR3 size: 15 residues.

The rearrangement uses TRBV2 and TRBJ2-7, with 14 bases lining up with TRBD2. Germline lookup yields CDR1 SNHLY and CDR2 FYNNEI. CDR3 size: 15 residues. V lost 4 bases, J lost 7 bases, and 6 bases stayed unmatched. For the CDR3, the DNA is TGTGCCAGCAGTGCGGGACTAGCGGGGGCGGGGGAGCAGTACTTC. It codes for CASSAGLAGAGEQYF.

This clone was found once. DNA for the CDR3: TGTGCTAGTGGTTTGTTGACCGGGACAGGGGGCGTTGAGCAGTTCTTC. Its translation is CASGLLTGTGGVEQFF. The chain employs TRBV12-5 and TRBJ2-1; 12 bases map to TRBD1. The CDR3 consists of 16 residues. Germline V gene sequence: CDR1 LGHNT, CDR2 FRNRAP. V gave up 2 bases and J gave up 9 bases; unmatched junction bases: 8.

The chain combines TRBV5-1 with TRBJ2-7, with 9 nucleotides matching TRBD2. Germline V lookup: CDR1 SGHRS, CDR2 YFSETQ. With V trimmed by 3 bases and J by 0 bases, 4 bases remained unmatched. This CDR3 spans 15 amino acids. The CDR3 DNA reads TGCGCCAGCAGCTCCCTAGCGGGGCCCTCCTACGAGCAGTACTTC. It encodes CASSSLAGPSYEQYF.